This T cell receptor beta chain was sequenced for a study of early T cells in non-severe SARS-CoV-2 infection. The wider study: Whole-blood bulk RNA, unsorted, was sequenced, and chains were unpaired. General study results and limits: Anti-spike CD8 responses were favored in VDJdb matching, and private and CD4 specificities were missed.

Attachment of unique molecular identifiers was made to individual cDNA molecules. TCRdb itself ran the 5' RACE reads through MiXCR, one entry per CDR3 protein. There are 75,000 to 100,000 distinct CDR3 sequences in the sample; approximately 15% occur only once, and roughly 6% lies in the top ten. V was pared by 6 bases and J by 2 bases, with 13 bases between. The length of the CDR3 is 14 residues. CDR1 MNHNS and CDR2 SASEGT come from the germline V gene. As regards this clonotype: Its antigen is not identified.

The source of this sequence is an adult who was a healthcare worker with PCR-confirmed SARS-CoV-2 infection or an uninfected control (not recorded which). V usage is TRBV6-1 and J usage is TRBJ2-5; D perhaps matches TRBD1 (6 bases). Sequencing used whole blood. CDR3 DNA: TGTGCCAGCAGACCCAGAGGGGGACAAGAGACCCAGTACTTC. It translates to CASRPRGGQETQYF.